This TCR beta chain was identified during a study of shared clonotypes between healthy human individuals. About this clone: Its specificity is unknown.

CDR3 length: 18 residues. Germline lookup yields CDR1 SGHVS and CDR2 FQNEAQ. V trimming: 4 bases; J trimming: 4 bases; junction bases outside the gene matches: 18. Study-wide results and limits: The study found lower generation probabilities in non-shared clonotypes than in those shared by all four donors.

Some clones are missing from TCRdb's copy, which holds only in-frame ones; the method was immunoSEQ multiplex PCR. The table has around 700,000 clones, 60% to 80% seen once; the top ten hold about 1.7%. Every one of the donors was a Caucasian adult that lived in Nashville, Tennessee. V usage is TRBV7-8 and J usage is TRBJ1-1; 7 bases match TRBD1. Specimen: memory CD4+ T cells sorted from blood. The sample's subset: CD45RA-negative fraction. The clonotype originates from a woman aged 30 to 39 in good health. The chain's CDR3 is CASSSKGNRGRGGTEAFF. The CDR3 nucleotides read TGTGCCAGCAGCTCCAAGGGGAACAGGGGCCGCGGGGGCACTGAAGCTTTCTTT.